These T cell receptor beta chains were read from a single sample in a study of CD8+CD57+ T cells in acquired aplastic anemia. Via MiXCR, TCRdb re-called the reads, giving one row per CDR3 protein. This table holds just over 200,000 distinct CDR3 sequences, roughly 60% found once. The sample was sorted CD4+, CD8+, or CD8+CD57+ T cells (not recorded which) from PBMCs. The receptors were sampled from a human donor with aplastic anemia. CDR3s include the opening cysteine and the closing phenylalanine or tryptophan. Fields, in order: V gene, D gene, J gene, clone size, CDR3 protein, CDR3 DNA. D genes are given only for firm matches. The size entry is marked missing in some rows and otherwise reads once, few, many or a size class.

v_call: TRBV4-1; d_call: NA; j_call: TRBJ1-1; clone_size: many; cdr3_aa: CASSQVSSNTEAFF; cdr3_nt: TGCGCCAGCAGCCAAGTGTCATCGAACACTGAAGCTTTCTTT
v_call: TRBV19; d_call: NA; j_call: TRBJ2-7; clone_size: once; cdr3_aa: CASSAVGTAGISEQYF; cdr3_nt: TGTGCCAGTAGCGCCGTAGGGACTGCTGGGATCTCCGAGCAGTACTTC
v_call: TRBV11-3; d_call: TRBD1; j_call: TRBJ2-7; clone_size: few; cdr3_aa: CASSGTGRWEQYF; cdr3_nt: TGTGCCAGCAGCGGGACAGGACGATGGGAGCAGTACTTC
v_call: TRBV20-1; d_call: TRBD1; j_call: TRBJ2-7; clone_size: NA; cdr3_aa: CSARDLSRTGTKQYF; cdr3_nt: TGCAGTGCTAGAGATTTATCTAGGACAGGCACGAAGCAGTACTTC
v_call: TRBV25-1; d_call: NA; j_call: TRBJ1-1; clone_size: NA; cdr3_aa: CASSEFGRAEAFF; cdr3_nt: TGTGCCAGCAGTGAATTCGGCAGAGCTGAAGCTTTCTTT
v_call: TRBV19; d_call: NA; j_call: TRBJ1-6; clone_size: NA; cdr3_aa: CASSISEGWGSPLHF; cdr3_nt: TGTGCCAGTAGCATATCGGAGGGTTGGGGATCACCCCTCCACTTT
v_call: TRBV6-2/TRBV6-3; d_call: NA; j_call: TRBJ2-1; clone_size: NA; cdr3_aa: CASSYVSDLYNEQFF; cdr3_nt: TGTGCCAGCAGTTACGTCAGCGATCTCTACAATGAGCAGTTCTTC
v_call: TRBV20-1; d_call: NA; j_call: TRBJ2-5; clone_size: NA; cdr3_aa: CSARLEGEETQYF; cdr3_nt: TGCAGTGCTAGACTAGAGGGTGAAGAGACCCAGTACTTC
v_call: TRBV7-9; d_call: NA; j_call: TRBJ2-1; clone_size: NA; cdr3_aa: CASSSMRDAYPEQFF; cdr3_nt: TGTGCCAGCAGCTCGATGCGGGACGCCTATCCTGAGCAGTTCTTC
v_call: TRBV2; d_call: NA; j_call: TRBJ2-5; clone_size: NA; cdr3_aa: CASSGGGLETQYF; cdr3_nt: TGTGCCAGCAGTGGAGGGGGACTAGAGACCCAGTACTTC